These T cell receptor beta chains were read from a single sample in a study of T cells expressing NK-cell markers. TCRdb reprocessed the 5' RACE reads and stores each CDR3 protein as one record, lacking DNA. The table for this sample gives 500,000 or so distinct CDR3 sequences. The sequenced sample was blood T cells: a sorted CD56 or NKG2C T cell subset, CD4+ or CD8+ T cells, or bulk PBMC T cells (not recorded which). The receptors shown here come from a man younger than 35 in good health. CDR3s include the opening cysteine and the closing phenylalanine or tryptophan.

j_call v_call cdr3_aa
TRBJ2-3 TRBV7-2 CASGGFTGDTQYF
TRBJ2-1 TRBV12-3/TRBV12-4 CASSFWETNNEQFF
TRBJ2-2 TRBV10-3 CAISDHDRTGELFF
TRBJ1-4 TRBV24-1 CATTPAGNEKLFF
TRBJ2-3 TRBV5-1 CASSRDVGTDTQYF
TRBJ2-1 TRBV6-2/TRBV6-3 CASSPVLPSSYNEQFF
TRBJ2-5 TRBV13 CASSLLGGLGETQYF
TRBJ2-3 TRBV27 CASSLRSGGRTDTQYF
TRBJ2-6 TRBV19 CASSPENSGANVLTF
TRBJ1-6 TRBV7-8 CASSLVIGSNSPLHF
TRBJ1-1 TRBV12-3/TRBV12-4 CASNRGADDTEAFF
TRBJ2-5 TRBV12-3/TRBV12-4 CASSNGRVEETQYF
TRBJ1-5 TRBV5-6 CASSLGRGASNQPQHF
TRBJ2-1 TRBV29-1 CSGLGVISYNEQFF
TRBJ2-7 TRBV5-1 CASKGEYEQYF
TRBJ1-5 TRBV20-1 CSARPTGAGKPQHF
TRBJ2-1 TRBV6-1 CASSEAGGEGNEQFF
TRBJ2-6 TRBV6-2/TRBV6-3 CASSYTLGGANVLTF
TRBJ2-7 TRBV6-2/TRBV6-3 CASSLSSGRNSYEQYF
TRBJ2-5 TRBV20-1 CSARDLEGDKTQYF
TRBJ2-2 TRBV20-1 CSASVPTGEGGELFF
TRBJ2-7 TRBV28 CASRPQGTGSYEQYF
TRBJ2-5 TRBV7-8 CASSLPPGLLQETQYF
TRBJ2-1 TRBV30 CAFERLAGGVSYNEQFF
TRBJ1-2 TRBV6-6 CASRSRGYGYTF
TRBJ2-5 TRBV3-1 CASSQDVTAQETQYF
TRBJ2-3 TRBV21-1 CASRQQGRALADTQYF
TRBJ1-5 TRBV29-1 CRNWGLNYSNQPQHF
TRBJ1-1 TRBV5-6 CASSPPQGPSTEAFF
TRBJ2-7 TRBV12-3/TRBV12-4 CASSPNGYEQYF
TRBJ2-1 TRBV4-2 CASSQEASGSYNEQFF
TRBJ2-1 TRBV10-3 CAGGVGSNEQFF
TRBJ1-1 TRBV7-3 CASSSGGPPGTEAFF
TRBJ1-1 TRBV20-1 CSAFWDRFEAFF
TRBJ2-7 TRBV28 CAITNRDSYEQYF
TRBJ2-1 TRBV13 CASSLFPGVMDEQFF
TRBJ1-3 TRBV5-1 CASRSDTNSGNTIYF
TRBJ2-2 TRBV20-1 CSARDRGTGELFF
TRBJ2-7 TRBV5-6 CASSLYGTGRYEQYF
TRBJ2-5 TRBV5-1 CASSSQGFQETQYF